A selection of T cell receptor beta chains follows, all from one sample in a study of tumour-infiltrating T cells in Burkitt lymphoma. The method was immunoSEQ multiplex PCR; TCRdb's version includes in-frame clones alone and lacks a portion of them. This table holds 2,500 to 3,000 clones, approximately 73% found once. Sequencing was performed on tumor tissue. The receptors were sampled from a human donor with diffuse large B-cell lymphoma. Both conserved end residues are part of each CDR3. Fields, in order: V gene, D gene, clone size, J gene, CDR3 DNA, CDR3 protein. D genes are given only for firm matches. The listing skips clone size in some rows; elsewhere it reads once, few, many or a size class.

TRBV9	.	.	TRBJ1-3	TGTGCCAGCAGCGTCATAGCGGAAGGTCTCTCTGGAAACACCATATATTTT	CASSVIAEGLSGNTIYF
TRBV7-3	.	few	TRBJ2-5	TGTGCCAGCAGCCCCACAGGGAACCAAGAGACCCAGTACTTC	CASSPTGNQETQYF
TRBV9	.	once	TRBJ2-7	TGTGCCAGCAGCCCCCCCCGGCGGGCCACCTACGAGCAGTACTTC	CASSPPRRATYEQYF
TRBV9	TRBD2	large	TRBJ2-1	TGTGCCAGCAGCGTTGCGGGAGATTGGAATGAGCAGTTCTTC	CASSVAGDWNEQFF
TRBV6-5	.	.	TRBJ2-1	TGTGCCAGCGGTAGCGAGCAGTTCTTC	CASGSEQFF
TRBV9	.	.	TRBJ1-1	TGTGCCAGCAGCCTAGAGGGAGAGAACACTGAAGCTTTCTTT	CASSLEGENTEAFF
TRBV5-5	.	.	TRBJ2-3	TGTGCCAGCAGAAGGGTACCTAGCACAGATACGCAGTATTTT	CASRRVPSTDTQYF
TRBV11-2	.	.	TRBJ2-7	TGTGCCAGCAGCTTAGTTCCCGACAGGGGAGGGTCCTACGAGCAGTACTTC	CASSLVPDRGGSYEQYF
TRBV25-1	TRBD1	.	TRBJ2-1	TGTGCCAGCAGTGCACCGGGACAGGGGCGCAATGAGCAGTTCTTC	CASSAPGQGRNEQFF
TRBV5-1	TRBD2	.	TRBJ2-5	TGCGCCAGCAGCTTGGGTAACGGGGGGGAAGAGACCCAGTACTTC	CASSLGNGGEETQYF
TRBV15	TRBD1	.	TRBJ2-2	TGTGCCACCAGCAGTCACAGGGGCCTGAACACCGGGGAGCTGTTTTTT	CATSSHRGLNTGELFF
TRBV6-5	TRBD2	.	TRBJ2-2	TGTGCCAGCCGAATTAGCGGGGCGAACACCGGGGAGCTGTTTTTT	CASRISGANTGELFF
TRBV5-6	.	.	TRBJ2-5	TGTGCCAGCAGTCACGGGGACGGGGTCCTCGAGACCCAGTACTTC	CASSHGDGVLETQYF
TRBV9	.	.	TRBJ1-4	TGTGCCAGCAGCGCCCAAGGAAGGGAGAATGAAAAACTGTTTTTT	CASSAQGRENEKLFF
TRBV7-8	.	.	TRBJ2-5	TGTGCCAGCAGCTTAGGTCCCCTTGGGGGGATCCAAGAGACCCAGTACTTC	CASSLGPLGGIQETQYF